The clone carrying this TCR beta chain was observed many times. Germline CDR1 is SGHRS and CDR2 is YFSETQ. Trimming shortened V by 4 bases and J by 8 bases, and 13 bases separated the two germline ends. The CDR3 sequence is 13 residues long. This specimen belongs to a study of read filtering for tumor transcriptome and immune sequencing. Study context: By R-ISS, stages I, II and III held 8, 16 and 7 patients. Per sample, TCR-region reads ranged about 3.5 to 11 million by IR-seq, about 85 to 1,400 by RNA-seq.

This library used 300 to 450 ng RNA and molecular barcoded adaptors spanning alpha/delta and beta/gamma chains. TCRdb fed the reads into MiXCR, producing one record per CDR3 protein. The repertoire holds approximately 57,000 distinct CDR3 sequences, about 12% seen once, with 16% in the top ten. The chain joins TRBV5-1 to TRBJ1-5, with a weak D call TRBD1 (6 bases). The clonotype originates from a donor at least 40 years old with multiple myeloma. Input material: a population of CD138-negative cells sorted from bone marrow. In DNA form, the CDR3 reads TGCGCCAGCAGCCGGGACACTGGGGAGCCCCAGCATTTT. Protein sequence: CASSRDTGEPQHF.